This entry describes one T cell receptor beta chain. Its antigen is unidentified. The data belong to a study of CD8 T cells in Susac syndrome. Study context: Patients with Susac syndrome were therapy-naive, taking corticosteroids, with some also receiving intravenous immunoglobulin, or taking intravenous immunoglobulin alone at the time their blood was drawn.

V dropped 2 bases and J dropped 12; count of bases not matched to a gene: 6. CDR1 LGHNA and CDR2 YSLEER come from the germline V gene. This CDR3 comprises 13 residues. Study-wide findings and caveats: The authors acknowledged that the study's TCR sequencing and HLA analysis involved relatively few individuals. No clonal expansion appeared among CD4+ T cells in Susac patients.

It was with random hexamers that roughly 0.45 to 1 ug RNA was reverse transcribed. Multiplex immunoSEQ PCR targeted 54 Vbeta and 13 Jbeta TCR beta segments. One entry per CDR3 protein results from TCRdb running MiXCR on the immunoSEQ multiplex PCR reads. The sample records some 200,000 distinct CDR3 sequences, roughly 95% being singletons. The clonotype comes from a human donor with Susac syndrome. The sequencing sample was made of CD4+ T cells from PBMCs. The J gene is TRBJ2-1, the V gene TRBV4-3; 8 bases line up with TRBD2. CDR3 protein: CASSQQVAGRQFF. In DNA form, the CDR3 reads TGCGCCAGCAGCCAACAAGTAGCGGGGAGGCAGTTCTTC.